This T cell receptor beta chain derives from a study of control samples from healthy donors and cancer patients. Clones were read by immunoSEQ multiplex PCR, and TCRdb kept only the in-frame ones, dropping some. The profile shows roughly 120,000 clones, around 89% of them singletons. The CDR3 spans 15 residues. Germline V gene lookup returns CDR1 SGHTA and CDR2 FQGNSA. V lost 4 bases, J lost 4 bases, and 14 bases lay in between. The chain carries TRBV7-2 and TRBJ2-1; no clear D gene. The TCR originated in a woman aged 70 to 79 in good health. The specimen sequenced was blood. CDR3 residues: CASSSDPGIYNEQFF. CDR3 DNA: TGTGCCAGCAGCTCCGACCCGGGCATTTACAATGAGCAGTTCTTC.